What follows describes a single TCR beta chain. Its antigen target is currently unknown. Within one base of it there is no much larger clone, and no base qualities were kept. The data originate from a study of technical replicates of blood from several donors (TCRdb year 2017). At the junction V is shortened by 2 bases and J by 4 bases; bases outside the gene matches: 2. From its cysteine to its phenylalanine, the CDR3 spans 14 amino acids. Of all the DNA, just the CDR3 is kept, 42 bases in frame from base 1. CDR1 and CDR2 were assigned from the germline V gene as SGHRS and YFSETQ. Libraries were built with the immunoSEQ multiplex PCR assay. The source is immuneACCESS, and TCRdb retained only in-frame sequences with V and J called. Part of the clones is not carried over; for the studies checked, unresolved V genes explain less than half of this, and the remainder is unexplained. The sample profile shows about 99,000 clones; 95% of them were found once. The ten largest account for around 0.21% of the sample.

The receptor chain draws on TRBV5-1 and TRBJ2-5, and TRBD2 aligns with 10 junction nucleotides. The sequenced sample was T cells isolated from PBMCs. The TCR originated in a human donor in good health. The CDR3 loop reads CASSFASGGETQYF. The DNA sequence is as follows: TGCGCCAGCAGCTTCGCTAGCGGGGGAGAGACCCAGTACTTC. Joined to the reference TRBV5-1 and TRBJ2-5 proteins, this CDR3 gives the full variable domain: KAGVTQTPRYLIKTRGQQVTLSCSPISGHRSVSWYQQTPGQGLQFLFEYFSETQRNKGNFPGRFSGRQFSNSRSEMNVSTLELGDSALYLCASSFASGGETQYFGPGTRLLVL.